These 26 T cell receptor beta chains originate from one sample sequenced in a study of blood T cell repertoires in COVID-19. TCRdb's copy holds only in-frame clones and misses some; the assay was immunoSEQ multiplex PCR. The repertoire holds about 280,000 clones, roughly nine tenths seen once, with 0.94% in the top ten. Material for sequencing was peripheral blood. These receptors were collected from a woman aged 40 to 50 who had recovered from COVID-19.

CDR3 sequence (DNA): TGTGCCAGCAGTACCGGGACTAGCGGGGGATTCACCGGGGAGCTGTTTTTT. Protein product: CASSTGTSGGFTGELFF. The chain recombines TRBV27 with TRBJ2-2; 14 bases fit TRBD2. The CDR3 spans 17 residues. After removal of 5 bases from V and 4 bases from J, the junction contained 6 bases not matched to a gene. Germline-derived CDR1 and CDR2 are MNHEY and SMNVEV (reference sequence).

This clone occurred once. This chain joins TRBV10-1 and TRBJ2-7; tentative D call: TRBD1 (6 bases). Germline-derived CDR1 and CDR2 are WNHNN and SYGVQD (reference sequence). The V end lost 0 bases, the J end lost 0 bases, and 9 bases lay between the germline ends. This CDR3 has 15 amino acids. The CDR3 bases are TGCGCCAGCAGTGAGTCAAGACAGGCCTCCTACGAGCAGTACTTC. As protein: CASSESRQASYEQYF.

The rearrangement uses TRBV12-3 or TRBV12-4 and TRBJ2-7; D is perhaps TRBD2 (5 bases). V was trimmed by 4 bases and J by 3 bases, leaving 10 bases between them. The CDR3 contains 13 residues. The CDR3 is CASSYRAGYEQYF. CDR3 nucleotide sequence: TGTGCCAGCAGTTATCGGGCGGGCTACGAGCAGTACTTC.

This chain uses TRBV9 with TRBJ2-5; perhaps TRBD2 as D (5 bases). The CDR3 length is 13 residues. CDR1 and CDR2 from the germline V gene are SGDLS and YYNGEE. V was cut by 3 bases and J by 2 bases, with 8 bases left in between. CDR3 coding DNA: TGTGCCAGCAGCGCCAGGACTCAAGAGACCCAGTACTTC. It specifies CASSARTQETQYF.

The rearrangement links TRBV4-1 to TRBJ2-3, with D unresolved. From germline, CDR1 is MGHRA and CDR2 YSYEKL. The germline V and J ends were trimmed by 3 bases and 2 bases, with 3 bases remaining between them. The CDR3 is 12 amino acids. The CDR3 is CASSQATDTQYF. The DNA for the CDR3 is TGCGCCAGCAGCCAGGCCACAGATACGCAGTATTTT.

This chain joins TRBV10-3 and TRBJ2-1; 9 nucleotides agree with TRBD2. V trimming: 10 bases; J trimming: 1 base; junction bases outside the gene matches: 8. This CDR3 is 15 amino acids long. Germline V gene data show CDR1 as ENHRY and CDR2 as SYGVKD. In DNA form, the CDR3 reads TGTGCCACGAACGGCCTAGCGGGGTCCTACAATGAGCAGTTCTTC. Its translation: CATNGLAGSYNEQFF.

The genes are TRBV28 and TRBJ2-3, with D perhaps matching TRBD1 (6 bases). Between the trimmed V and J ends, which lost 8 bases and 2 bases, there was a span of 17 bases. The CDR3 loop spans 15 amino acids. The germline CDR1 and CDR2 sequences are MDHEN and SYDVKM. For the CDR3, the DNA is TGTGCCAGCCGCGAACAGACAGGTCCCACAGATACGCAGTATTTT. Translation gives CASREQTGPTDTQYF.

In this sample, this clone turned up once. The V gene is TRBV28, the J gene TRBJ1-2; D is unclear. V was pared by 11 bases and J by 0 bases, with 10 bases between. CDR1 and CDR2 from the germline V gene are MDHEN and SYDVKM. CDR3 length equals 12 residues. CDR3 in DNA: TGTGCCGCGGAGCGTACTAACTATGGCTACACCTTC. This translates into CAAERTNYGYTF.

The V call is TRBV5-4, the J call TRBJ1-1; D is possibly TRBD1 (6 bases). This CDR3 comprises 17 residues. Germline V CDR1 and CDR2: SGHNT, YYREEE (reference sequence). Trimming took 3 bases from V and 5 from J, leaving 23 bases between them. This CDR3 is CASSWGQQGRVMTEAFF. CDR3 sequence (DNA): TGTGCCAGCAGCTGGGGGCAGCAGGGGCGGGTGATGACTGAAGCTTTCTTT.

V and J are TRBV6-1 and TRBJ2-7; 11 nucleotides align to TRBD1. This CDR3 spans 16 amino acids. V lost 4 bases and J lost 7; bases outside the gene matches: 12. CDR1 is MNHNS and CDR2 is SASEGT in the germline V gene. The CDR3 loop reads CASSAWTGTGGWEQYF. CDR3 sequence (DNA): TGTGCCAGCAGTGCCTGGACCGGGACAGGGGGGTGGGAGCAGTACTTC.

This clone has a single count. The V gene is TRBV27, the J gene TRBJ1-4; D may be TRBD1 (5 bases). CDR3 length: 15 amino acids. V was clipped by 6 bases and J by 7 bases, with 18 bases between them. Germline CDR1 and CDR2: MNHEY and SMNVEV (reference sequence). CDR3 nucleotide sequence: TGTGCCAGCAGCCTTCTCGGAGGGGCAGGTGAAAAACTGTTTTTT. This codes for CASSLLGGAGEKLFF. Full variable domain (missing parts from reference TRBV27 and TRBJ1-4): EAQVTQNPRYLITVTGKKLTVTCSQNMNHEYMSWYRQDPGLGLRQIYYSMNVEVTDKGDVPEGYKVSRKEKRNFPLILESPSPNQTSLYFCASSLLGGAGEKLFFGSGTQLSVL.

V gene TRBV2 combines with J gene TRBJ1-1; D is uncertain. CDR3 length: 15 residues. Trimming cost V 3 bases and J 0 bases, with 11 bases left between them. Germline CDR1 is SNHLY and CDR2 is FYNNEI. The CDR3 sequence: CASSEIGSLNTEAFF. DNA for the CDR3: TGTGCCAGCAGTGAGATTGGCAGTTTGAACACTGAAGCTTTCTTT.

This chain joins TRBV6-5 and TRBJ1-3, with TRBD1 identical over 8 bases. V dropped 6 bases and J dropped 2; count of bases not matched to a gene: 3. CDR3 length: 14 residues. CDR1 is MNHEY, CDR2 SVGAGI, per germline. The CDR3: CASRTGDPGNTIYF. Here the CDR3 DNA reads TGTGCCAGCAGGACAGGGGATCCTGGAAACACCATATATTTT.

The J gene is TRBJ1-5, the V gene TRBV12-5; weak D call: TRBD1 (6 bases). Germline CDR1 reads LGHNT; CDR2 reads FRNRAP. The CDR3 totals 15 residues. Deletions cut 5 bases from V and 0 bases from J, with 11 bases between. CDR3 coding DNA: TGTGCTAGTGGTGCCGGACAGTATAGCAATCAGCCCCAGCATTTT. Its protein is CASGAGQYSNQPQHF.

The J gene is TRBJ2-1, the V gene TRBV7-9; possible D gene TRBD2, 6 bases. The CDR3 loop spans 12 amino acids. The germline V gene has CDR1 SEHNR and CDR2 FQNEAQ (reference sequence). With 5 bases removed from V and 12 bases from J, the gap between germline ends came to 14 bases. This chain's CDR3 is CASSVSEEGQFF. The CDR3 coding sequence is TGTGCCAGCAGCGTCTCCGAGGAGGGGCAGTTCTTC.

V usage is TRBV7-6 and J usage is TRBJ2-7; TRBD1 aligns across 9 bases. Germline CDR1 is SGHVS and CDR2 is FNYEAQ. Losses at the gene ends were 5 bases for V and 5 bases for J; bases not matched to a gene: 10. The length of the CDR3 is 15 residues. The CDR3, as DNA: TGTGCCAGCAGCCCTACCCCGGGACAGGGTAACGAGCAGTACTTC. Its protein product is CASSPTPGQGNEQYF.

Here the CDR3 reads CATAPGTGSSPLHF. Here the CDR3 DNA reads TGTGCCACCGCTCCAGGGACAGGGAGTTCACCCCTCCACTTT. The chain employs TRBV15 and TRBJ1-6, with TRBD1 matching 9 bases. Per germline, CDR1 LNHNV and CDR2 YYDKDF (reference sequence). The CDR3 sequence is 14 residues long. V trimming: 8 bases; J trimming: 9 bases; junction bases outside the gene matches: 8.

The V and J genes are TRBV5-5 and TRBJ2-7; 9 nucleotides align to TRBD1. V shed 6 bases and J 2 bases; nucleotides not matched to a gene: 9. This CDR3 comprises 15 residues. Germline assignment: CDR1 SGHKS and CDR2 YYEKEE (reference sequence). The DNA for the CDR3 is TGTGCCAGCACGAGTTTGGACAGGGGACCCTACGAGCAGTACTTC. It is translated as CASTSLDRGPYEQYF.

The V gene is TRBV7-9, the J gene TRBJ2-5; 8 bases align to TRBD1. Trimming took 5 bases from V and 0 from J; bases not matched to a gene: 8. Germline CDR1 SEHNR, CDR2 FQNEAQ (reference sequence). The CDR3 spans 16 residues. DNA of the CDR3: TGTGCCAGCAGCATGACCGGGACAGGCTACCAAGAGACCCAGTACTTC. Its protein product is CASSMTGTGYQETQYF. Together with reference TRBV7-9 and TRBJ2-5, the CDR3 gives the full variable domain: DTGVSQNPRHKITKRGQNVTFRCDPISEHNRLYWYRQTLGQGPEFLTYFQNEAQLEKSRLLSDRFSAERPKGSFSTLEIQRTEQGDSAMYLCASSMTGTGYQETQYFGPGTRLLVL.

This chain uses TRBV14 with TRBJ2-5, with 7 positions matching TRBD1. CDR3 length: 15 residues. CDR1 is SGHDN, CDR2 FVKESK, per germline. Losses at the gene ends were 1 base for V and 2 bases for J; bases not matched to a gene: 4. The DNA of the CDR3 is TGTGCCAGCAGCCAAGCCGGGACAGCACAAGAGACCCAGTACTTC. Amino acids: CASSQAGTAQETQYF.

The chain is built from TRBV20-1 and TRBJ2-3; the D gene is possibly TRBD2 (6 bases). Per germline, CDR1 DFQATT and CDR2 SNEGSKA (reference sequence). There are 14 residues in the CDR3. The V end lost 3 bases, the J end lost 1 base, and 11 bases lay between the germline ends. The DNA of the CDR3 is TGCAGTGCTAGTAGGGCGGGACGCACAGATACGCAGTATTTT. As protein: CSASRAGRTDTQYF.

This clone was observed at least ten times. This chain links TRBV5-1 with TRBJ1-2; TRBD1 matches at 9 bases. The J segment lost 1 base and the V segment lost 5 bases, leaving 6 bases of the junction unmatched. This CDR3 region has 15 residues. Germline CDR1 and CDR2: SGHRS and YFSETQ. The CDR3 spells CASRDTGGDNYGYTF. As DNA, the CDR3 is TGCGCCAGCAGAGATACAGGGGGCGATAACTATGGCTACACCTTC.

This clone was picked up a small number of times. The rearrangement uses TRBV16 and TRBJ2-7; 8 bases are a match to TRBD2. Looked up from germline, CDR1 is KGHSY and CDR2 is FQNENV. The CDR3 is made up of 16 amino acids. Germline trimming cut 4 bases from V and 5 bases from J; bases unmatched to any gene: 13. CDR3 loop: CASSRVDGGRRHEQYF. CDR3 DNA: TGTGCCAGCAGCCGAGTGGACGGCGGGAGGCGTCACGAGCAGTACTTC.

In DNA, the CDR3 is TGTGCCAGCAGTGGACCGACTAGCGGGAGAAATGAGCAGTTCTTC. This translates into CASSGPTSGRNEQFF. The chain joins TRBV25-1 to TRBJ2-1, with TRBD2 identical over 12 bases. Germline V CDR1 and CDR2: MGHDK, SYGVNS. CDR3 length equals 15 residues. V was pared by 4 bases and J by 7 bases, with 5 bases of the junction left unmatched. Using reference TRBV25-1 and TRBJ2-1 for the parts outside the CDR3, the full variable domain is EADIYQTPRYLVIGTGKKITLECSQTMGHDKMYWYQQDPGMELHLIHYSYGVNSTEKGDLSSESTVSRIRTEHFPLTLESARPSHTSQYLCASSGPTSGRNEQFFGPGTRLTVL.

The chain uses TRBV7-2 and TRBJ2-1, with unresolved D. The V gene lost 0 bases and the J gene lost 13 bases, with 25 bases spanning the gap. The CDR3 totals 17 residues. Germline V gene sequence: CDR1 SGHTA, CDR2 FQGNSA. CDR3 DNA: TGTGCCAGCAGCTTAGCCGAACCCCCCCGTGTACGTACTACACAGTTCTTC. Protein sequence: CASSLAEPPRVRTTQFF.

The genes are TRBV5-1 and TRBJ2-7, with 8 bases that match TRBD2. V lost 3 bases and J lost 1; bases outside the gene matches: 3. This CDR3 region has 14 residues. Germline V lookup: CDR1 SGHRS, CDR2 YFSETQ. The CDR3 nucleotides read TGCGCCAGCAGCTCGGGACTAGATTCCTACGAGCAGTACTTC. Its translation: CASSSGLDSYEQYF.